A single sample is the source of the 8 T cell receptor beta chains below, sequenced in a study of shared clonotypes between healthy human individuals. Sequencing was performed with immunoSEQ multiplex PCR; in TCRdb, only in-frame clones are kept and a portion is missing. Of 2,500,000 or so clones listed, roughly 92% are singletons. The sequencing sample was made of naive CD4+ T cells from PBMCs. Noted subset: CD45RA+ positively selected. The receptors come from a man younger than 35 in good health. Some clones in this sample may be carry-over from other donors' samples.

V gene TRBV6-1 combines with J gene TRBJ1-5; tentative D call: TRBD1 (5 bases). CDR3 size: 13 residues. The V gene's germline CDR1 is MNHNS and CDR2 SASEGT. With 7 bases removed from V and 4 bases from J, the gap between germline ends came to 11 bases. CDR3 nucleotides: TGTGCCAGCAACCAGAGGGGAAATCAGCCCCAGCATTTT. It is translated as CASNQRGNQPQHF.

A remark on this clone: Other nucleotide sequences from this sample produce the same CDR3. The rearrangement links TRBV2 to TRBJ1-4; 8 bases are shared with TRBD1. J was trimmed by 3 bases and V by 6 bases; bases with no gene match: 6. CDR3 length equals 15 residues. CDR1 is SNHLY and CDR2 is FYNNEI in the germline V gene. The CDR3 loop reads CASRPDRGPNEKLFF. CDR3 bases: TGTGCCAGCAGACCTGACAGGGGTCCTAATGAAAAACTGTTTTTT.

This sequence joins TRBV2 and TRBJ2-1, with D tentatively TRBD1 (5 bases). CDR1 and CDR2 (germline): SNHLY, FYNNEI. The V gene lost 6 bases and the J gene lost 4 bases, with 13 bases spanning the gap. This CDR3 is built from 14 residues. Here the CDR3 reads CASRNRRSYNEQFF. CDR3 nucleotide sequence: TGTGCCAGCAGGAACAGGAGATCTTACAATGAGCAGTTCTTC.

This chain joins TRBV27 and TRBJ1-2; D remains unclear. Deletions cut 6 bases from V and 2 bases from J, with 10 bases between. The CDR3 has 13 amino acids. CDR1 and CDR2 from the germline V gene are MNHEY and SMNVEV (reference sequence). CDR3 sequence reads: CASSTRRNYGYTF. The CDR3 region has the DNA TGTGCCAGCAGCACTAGGAGAAACTATGGCTACACCTTC.

The CDR3: CASSQDRSGSWNNGYTF. CDR3 coding DNA: TGTGCCAGCAGCCAAGACCGGTCGGGGTCGTGGAATAATGGCTACACCTTC. The V gene is TRBV4-2, the J gene TRBJ1-2, with D unclear. Germline loops: CDR1 LGHNA, CDR2 YNFKEQ. V was cut by 0 bases and J by 6 bases, with 20 bases left in between. CDR3 length equals 17 residues.

The V call is TRBV5-1, the J call TRBJ2-1; TRBD2 aligns across 13 bases. Trimming removed 2 bases from V and 4 bases from J; junction bases left unmatched: 9. This CDR3 has 18 amino acids. Germline CDR1 SGHRS, CDR2 YFSETQ. The CDR3, as DNA: TGCGCCAGCAGCTTAATAGGACTAGCGGGAGAGGCTTACAATGAGCAGTTCTTC. Amino acids: CASSLIGLAGEAYNEQFF.

The chain has TRBV29-1 and TRBJ2-5, with 10 bases identical to TRBD2. The J call is uncertain, as TRBJ2-7 better fits the DNA end. CDR3 length: 15 residues. Germline CDR1 SQVTM, CDR2 ANQGSEA. The CDR3 loop reads CSVRPLAGASGEQYF. The CDR3 coding sequence is TGCAGCGTTCGACCCCTAGCGGGAGCGTCCGGCGAGCAGTACTTC.

The genes are TRBV4-2 and TRBJ2-7, with TRBD2 as a possible D gene (6 bases). V was pared by 5 bases and J by 0 bases, with 20 bases between. Germline CDR1 is LGHNA and CDR2 is YNFKEQ. There are 17 residues in the CDR3. This chain's CDR3 is CASSEGRGGPYSYEQYF. In nucleotides, the CDR3 is TGTGCCAGCAGCGAAGGTCGGGGAGGCCCCTACTCCTACGAGCAGTACTTC.